The 20 T cell receptor beta chains presented below share a single source sample, sequenced in a study of T-cell reconstitution after alpha-beta-depleted transplantation in children. The library targeted TCRbeta and was prepared with unique molecular identifiers. TCRdb reprocessed the PCR reads with MiXCR, giving one entry per CDR3 protein. The sample lists fewer than 700,000 distinct CDR3 sequences; 13% were seen once. This sample comprised PBMCs, mostly from graft donor cells, obtained 360 days after TCRalphabeta/CD19-depleted stem cell transplant. The source is a male patient between 5 and 17 years old who had a stem cell transplant for acute myeloid leukemia, so the T cells may come from the graft donor.

In this sample, this clonotype turned up a few times. This chain uses TRBV5-5 with TRBJ2-5; D is possibly TRBD2 (6 bases). The CDR3 totals 15 residues. Germline V lookup: CDR1 SGHKS, CDR2 YYEKEE (reference sequence). Trimming removed 7 bases at V and 1 base at J, with 17 bases between. CDR3: CASWRRGLLQETQYF. The CDR3 coding sequence is TGTGCCAGCTGGAGGAGGGGATTGCTCCAAGAGACCCAGTACTTC.

This clonotype was picked up many times. The gene calls are TRBV25-1 and TRBJ2-6; no clear D. Germline assignment: CDR1 MGHDK and CDR2 SYGVNS. The V end lost 1 base, the J end lost 0 bases, and 7 bases lay between the germline ends. CDR3 size: 16 residues. This chain's CDR3 is CASSEFGGSGANVLTF. The CDR3, as DNA: TGTGCCAGCAGTGAATTCGGTGGCTCTGGGGCCAACGTCCTGACTTTC.

This clonotype was counted only a few times. J is TRBJ2-5 and V is TRBV6-2 or TRBV6-3, with D unclear. The CDR3 sequence is 14 residues long. Germline V gene lookup returns CDR1 MNHEY and CDR2 SVGEGT. Trimming removed 2 bases from V and 1 base from J, with 8 bases in between. The CDR3 DNA follows: TGTGCCAGCAGTTACGAGCTGGCCCAAGAGACCCAGTACTTC. Translation gives CASSYELAQETQYF.

Regarding this clonotype: Just one base apart from a much larger clone, this may be a read error. Given the absence of the conserved phenylalanine or tryptophan at the CDR3 end, a read error is likely. The genes are TRBV2 and TRBJ2-5; D not resolved. Trimming took 7 bases from V and 1 from J, leaving 7 bases between them. Germline CDR1 reads SNHLY; CDR2 reads FYNNEI. This CDR3 has 12 residues. CDR3 nucleotide sequence: TGTGCCAGCATTAGCTCCCAAGAGACCCAGTACTAC. Its translation is CASISSQETQYY.

This clonotype was counted between two and nine times. This chain uses TRBV6-2 or TRBV6-3 with TRBJ2-7, with TRBD2 matching over 11 bases. Germline V gene data show CDR1 as MNHEY and CDR2 as SVGEGT. This CDR3 has 15 residues. Trimming removed 2 bases from V and 7 bases from J; junction bases left unmatched: 7. The CDR3 reads CASSYALAGAREQYF. The CDR3 DNA sequence: TGTGCCAGCAGTTACGCACTAGCGGGAGCTAGAGAGCAGTACTTC.

In its sample, this clonotype was seen many times. The chain couples TRBV29-1 to TRBJ2-7; 7 bases align to TRBD1. From germline, CDR1 is SQVTM and CDR2 ANQGSEA. V shed 6 bases, J shed 5 bases, and the junction held 10 bases outside the gene matches. The CDR3 runs 13 residues. The CDR3 coding sequence is TGCAGCGTCCTAACAGGGGTTCCTCACGAGCAGTACTTC. It encodes CSVLTGVPHEQYF.

The gene calls are TRBV5-4 and TRBJ2-7; TRBD2 might be the D (5 bases). The V end was cut by 4 bases, the J end by 3 bases, with 17 bases between. The germline CDR1 and CDR2 sequences are SGHNT and YYREEE (reference sequence). The CDR3 consists of 15 residues. The CDR3 region is CASSLGKGALYEQYF. The CDR3 DNA follows: TGTGCCAGCAGCCTGGGGAAGGGAGCGCTCTACGAGCAGTACTTC.

CDR3 nucleotide sequence: TGCGCCAGCAGCTCCCCCTCCGGGACGGATATCTACGAGCAGTACTTC. Translated, it gives CASSSPSGTDIYEQYF. The chain couples TRBV5-1 to TRBJ2-7, with D possibly being TRBD1 or TRBD2 (5 bases each). Trimming pared 3 bases from V and 3 bases from J, leaving 19 bases between. This CDR3 has 16 amino acids. Germline lookup yields CDR1 SGHRS and CDR2 YFSETQ.

This clonotype has ten or more counts. V is TRBV29-1 and J is TRBJ2-7, with 10 bases that match TRBD1. The J segment lost 7 bases and the V segment lost 3 bases, leaving 6 bases of the junction unmatched. Germline CDR1 SQVTM, CDR2 ANQGSEA. This CDR3 comprises 13 residues. CDR3 DNA sequence: TGCAGCGTTGAGGGACAGGGGACAGAAGAGCAGTACTTC. It codes for CSVEGQGTEEQYF.

At least ten counts were recorded for this clonotype. The rearrangement joins TRBV28 to TRBJ2-7; 10 nucleotides line up with TRBD1. Germline V gene sequence: CDR1 MDHEN, CDR2 SYDVKM. This CDR3 contains 14 residues. The junction had 2 bases not matched to a gene; V was cut back by 4 bases and J by 2 bases. CDR3 loop: CASSYGTGAYEQYF. The CDR3 coding sequence is TGTGCCAGCAGTTACGGGACAGGGGCCTACGAGCAGTACTTC.

This clonotype came up a few times. This chain links TRBV5-1 with TRBJ2-5; 8 nucleotides align to TRBD2. Germline loops: CDR1 SGHRS, CDR2 YFSETQ. With 3 bases clipped from V and 3 bases from J, the junction kept 4 bases outside the gene matches. The CDR3 contains 14 residues. CDR3 amino acids: CASSSRLAKETQYF. The DNA of the CDR3 is TGCGCCAGCAGCTCCAGACTAGCGAAAGAGACCCAGTACTTC.

This clonotype showed up just a few times. V usage is TRBV7-3 and J usage is TRBJ2-7; perhaps TRBD2 as D (6 bases). Per the germline V gene, CDR1 is SGHTA and CDR2 is FQGTGA. With 1 base removed from V and 1 base from J, the gap between germline ends came to 11 bases. The CDR3 is 15 residues long. This chain's CDR3 is CASSLSVGGSYEQYF. In DNA, the CDR3 is TGTGCCAGCAGCTTAAGCGTGGGAGGTTCCTACGAGCAGTACTTC.

The rearrangement uses TRBV20-1 and TRBJ2-7; 10 nucleotides line up with TRBD2. V lost 2 bases and J lost 2; bases outside the gene matches: 6. CDR1 is DFQATT, CDR2 SNEGSKA, per germline (reference sequence). This CDR3 is 15 amino acids long. Here the CDR3 DNA reads TGCAGTGCTAGATTTCTAGCGGGAGTGACCTACGAGCAGTACTTC. This sequence encodes CSARFLAGVTYEQYF.

The chain links TRBV7-3 to TRBJ2-1; no clear D gene. V was clipped by 1 base and J by 7 bases, with 8 bases between them. Germline CDR1 is SGHTA and CDR2 is FQGTGA. The CDR3 is 13 residues long. CDR3 coding DNA: TGTGCCAGCAGCTTAAGCTTTGATAATGAGCAGTTCTTC. Protein sequence: CASSLSFDNEQFF.

This clonotype was seen a few times. The rearrangement uses TRBV20-1 and TRBJ2-7; D could derive from TRBD1 or TRBD2 (7 bases each). Trimming stripped 3 bases from V and 0 bases from J, with 18 bases between. The germline V gene encodes CDR1 DFQATT and CDR2 SNEGSKA (reference sequence). The CDR3 has 16 amino acids. CDR3 loop: CSARLGGSGGSYEQYF. As DNA, the CDR3 is TGCAGTGCTAGGTTGGGGGGGTCAGGGGGCTCCTACGAGCAGTACTTC.

This clonotype was seen a handful of times. This chain uses TRBV10-3 with TRBJ2-5; D may be TRBD1 or TRBD2 (5 bases each). V was shortened by 10 bases and J by 4 bases, with 10 bases between the two germline ends. Germline loops: CDR1 ENHRY, CDR2 SYGVKD. The length of the CDR3 is 11 residues. The CDR3 sequence is CATRGGETQYF. The CDR3 DNA follows: TGTGCCACCCGTGGGGGAGAGACCCAGTACTTC.

This clonotype was seen more than once but under ten times. V gene TRBV6-2 or TRBV6-3 combines with J gene TRBJ1-3, with D unclear. Germline V CDR1 and CDR2: MNHEY, SVGEGT. Between the trimmed V and J ends, which lost 6 bases and 3 bases, there was a span of 9 bases. This CDR3 comprises 13 residues. CDR3 nucleotide sequence: TGTGCCAGCAGGAGGTCCTTTGGAAACACCATATATTTT. Translation gives CASRRSFGNTIYF.

V usage is TRBV10-3 and J usage is TRBJ1-5; no definite D call. V was cut by 2 bases and J by 2 bases, with 7 bases left in between. Germline V gives CDR1 ENHRY, CDR2 SYGVKD. The CDR3 loop spans 14 amino acids. The CDR3 reads CAISEGVRNQPQHF. The CDR3, as DNA: TGTGCCATCAGTGAGGGAGTGCGCAATCAGCCCCAGCATTTT.

This sequence joins TRBV20-1 and TRBJ2-4, with D possibly being TRBD1 (8 bases). This CDR3 is built from 14 residues. The germline V and J ends were trimmed by 5 bases and 6 bases, with 17 bases remaining between them. Germline V gene data show CDR1 as DFQATT and CDR2 as SNEGSKA (reference sequence). CDR3 in amino acids: CSAPRTGRGNIQYF. CDR3 bases: TGCAGTGCTCCCCGGACAGGGAGGGGAAACATTCAGTACTTC.

This clonotype has just a few counts. This sequence joins TRBV12-3 or TRBV12-4 and TRBJ1-2, with TRBD1 as a possible D gene (5 bases). V lost 6 bases, J lost 6 bases, and 14 bases lay in between. The CDR3 extends over 13 amino acids. CDR3 sequence (DNA): TGTGCCAGCAGCCCTCGGGGGGGGGATGGCTACACCTTC. It encodes CASSPRGGDGYTF.